Each of the 7 T cell receptor beta chains below was sequenced from the same sample in a study of T-cell memory formation after mild COVID-19. MiXCR, run by TCRdb on the 5' RACE reads, gives a single entry per CDR3 protein. The sample gives approximately 350,000 distinct CDR3 sequences, over 25% of which show up once; about 14% is in the top ten. The material sequenced was PBMCs or a T cell subset sorted from them (not recorded which). The origin of the receptors is an adult woman who had mild COVID-19 (a few samples of this study predate the infection). Cell type and time point are not known.

The V and J genes are TRBV4-3 and TRBJ2-6; TRBD1 agrees at 8 bases. Germline CDR1 is LGHNA and CDR2 is YSLEER. J was trimmed by 3 bases and V by 2 bases; bases with no gene match: 3. The length of the CDR3 is 16 residues. CDR3 region: CASSQQGASGANVLTF. DNA of the CDR3: TGCGCCAGCAGCCAACAGGGGGCGAGTGGGGCCAACGTCCTGACTTTC.

The J gene is TRBJ1-1, the V gene TRBV6-6; the D is unclear. Trimming removed 7 bases at V and 2 bases at J, with 17 bases between. Per germline, CDR1 MNHNY and CDR2 SVGAGI (reference sequence). The CDR3 extends over 15 amino acids. CDR3 region: CASIKGRQANTEAFF. In nucleotides, the CDR3 is TGTGCCAGCATCAAAGGGAGGCAGGCCAACACTGAAGCTTTCTTT.

This chain links TRBV20-1 with TRBJ2-3, with 7 nucleotides matching TRBD2. The length of the CDR3 is 14 residues. Per the germline V gene, CDR1 is DFQATT and CDR2 is SNEGSKA (reference sequence). The CDR3: CSFSGLPPTDTQYF. The CDR3 region has the DNA TGCAGCTTTTCGGGACTACCTCCCACAGATACGCAGTATTTT.

V gene TRBV7-9 combines with J gene TRBJ1-2, with D unclear. Per germline, CDR1 SEHNR and CDR2 FQNEAQ (reference sequence). The CDR3 runs 12 residues. With 3 bases removed from V and 7 bases from J, the gap between germline ends came to 9 bases. The CDR3 is CASSFGVSGYTF. The CDR3 DNA sequence: TGTGCCAGCAGCTTTGGGGTCAGTGGCTACACCTTC. Based on the CDR3 plus reference TRBV7-9 and TRBJ1-2, the full variable domain is DTGVSQNPRHKITKRGQNVTFRCDPISEHNRLYWYRQTLGQGPEFLTYFQNEAQLEKSRLLSDRFSAERPKGSFSTLEIQRTEQGDSAMYLCASSFGVSGYTFGSGTRLTVV.

This clonotype was detected only a few times. One end of the junction does not line up with germline, which may come from a read error. This sequence joins TRBV7-3 and TRBJ1-3; TRBD1 is a possible D gene (5 bases). The CDR3 length is 18 residues. Germline V lookup: CDR1 SGHTA, CDR2 FQGTGA. The CDR3 protein is CASSLTGETGAAGNTIYF. CDR3 in DNA: TGTGCCAGCAGCTTAACGGGGGAAACAGGAGCCGCTGGGAACACCATATATTTT.

This clonotype was seen only a few times. The rearrangement links TRBV25-1 to TRBJ2-7; D assignment may be TRBD1 or TRBD2 (5 bases each). The CDR3 extends over 15 amino acids. V gave up 6 bases and J gave up 0 bases, with 15 bases separating them. Germline loops: CDR1 MGHDK, CDR2 SYGVNS. Written as DNA, the CDR3 is TGTGCCAGCAGCCCGGGACCTCAAAGCTCCTACGAGCAGTACTTC. It translates to CASSPGPQSSYEQYF.

This clonotype was seen more than once but under ten times. This chain links TRBV6-6 with TRBJ2-3; 9 bases align to TRBD2. Germline CDR1 MNHNY, CDR2 SVGAGI (reference sequence). This CDR3 spans 14 amino acids. The junction had 6 bases not matched to a gene; V was cut back by 6 bases and J by 5 bases. CDR3 nucleotides: TGTGCCAGCAGCTATGGGACTAGCCGAGATACGCAGTATTTT. This codes for CASSYGTSRDTQYF.